This T cell receptor beta chain was captured by sequencing in a study of blood T cell repertoires in COVID-19. Across the whole study: Samples of COVID-19 (acute and convalescent) were obtained from the United States, Italy and Spain. The cDNA or gDNA used as material had been derived from T cells, B-cell-depleted T cells, or PBMCs.

The V and J ends lost 6 bases and 8 bases respectively, with 14 bases between them. In germline, CDR1 is LNHDA, CDR2 SQIVND (reference sequence). CDR3 size: 13 residues. Original analysis: Reference gene primer amplification in the assay estimated nucleated cell counts. Clones were sequenced by immunoSEQ multiplex PCR, and TCRdb holds only the in-frame ones, with some missing. Clone size and V and J calls were adopted from that table, with D and trimming inferred from the DNA. The sample has about 180,000 clones, less than 90% seen once. This TCR came from a man in his sixties or seventies with active or convalescent COVID-19. This rearrangement joins TRBV19 to TRBJ2-1; D is ambiguous. The sequencing sample was made of peripheral blood. CDR3 residues: CASSALRFHEQFF. The CDR3 DNA reads TGTGCCAGTAGCGCCCTCAGGTTCCATGAGCAGTTCTTC.